This TCR beta chain was recorded in a study of blood T cell repertoires in COVID-19. In the study overall: T cells, B-cell-depleted T cells, or PBMCs supplied cDNA or gDNA.

Source study methods: The assay estimated nucleated cells by amplifying reference gene primers. The data were produced by immunoSEQ multiplex PCR, yet TCRdb's version contains in-frame clones alone and is incomplete. V, J and clone size are those of that table, while D and trimming were read from the DNA. The repertoire holds about 270,000 clones, with 91% as singletons. The CDR3 contains 13 residues. V trimming: 8 bases; J trimming: 7 bases; junction bases outside the gene matches: 8. Seattle's enrolled individuals joined amid active infection and were then monitored longitudinally. The origin of this receptor is a person aged 18 to 30 with COVID-19, enrolled during active disease. The sample consisted of peripheral blood. V is TRBV12-3 or TRBV12-4 and J is TRBJ1-5; 7 bases are shared with TRBD1. As DNA, the CDR3 is TGTGCCAGCTGTCTAGGGGGCGAACAGCCCCAGCATTTT. As protein: CASCLGGEQPQHF.